The rows below give T cell receptor beta chains drawn from one sample of a study of CD8 T cells in Susac syndrome. TCRdb analysed the immunoSEQ multiplex PCR reads with MiXCR anew, one entry per CDR3 protein. The sample holds 150,000 to 200,000 distinct CDR3 sequences; 85% to 95% are singletons and the top ten take less than 0.2%. Sequenced material: CD8+ T cells from PBMCs. Receptors originate from a human donor with multiple sclerosis. CDR3s include the opening cysteine and the closing phenylalanine or tryptophan. A D gene is named only where the DNA matches it firmly. Where a row states a size, it is once, few, many or the class of an expanded clone; other rows omit it.

d_call: -; v_call: TRBV19; j_call: TRBJ2-6; clone_size: -; cdr3_aa: CASSIPRSGANVLTF; cdr3_nt: TGTGCCAGTAGTATCCCCCGCTCTGGGGCCAACGTCCTGACTTTC
d_call: TRBD2; v_call: TRBV9; j_call: TRBJ2-3; clone_size: -; cdr3_aa: CASSVVGGGTDTQYF; cdr3_nt: TGTGCCAGCAGCGTAGTTGGGGGGGGCACAGATACGCAGTATTTT
d_call: -; v_call: TRBV5-6; j_call: TRBJ1-6; clone_size: -; cdr3_aa: CASSFPGNNSPLHF; cdr3_nt: TGTGCCAGCAGCTTTCCGGGAAATAATTCACCCCTCCACTTT
d_call: -; v_call: TRBV3-1; j_call: TRBJ2-3; clone_size: -; cdr3_aa: CASSQDLGTDTQYF; cdr3_nt: TGTGCCAGCAGCCAAGATTTGGGCACAGATACGCAGTATTTT
d_call: -; v_call: TRBV30; j_call: TRBJ2-3; clone_size: -; cdr3_aa: CAWEGRIPADTQYF; cdr3_nt: TGTGCCTGGGAGGGTCGCATTCCCGCAGATACGCAGTATTTT
d_call: TRBD1; v_call: TRBV6-5; j_call: TRBJ1-1; clone_size: once; cdr3_aa: CASSFTRTGTNTEAFF; cdr3_nt: TGTGCCAGCAGTTTCACCCGGACAGGGACGAACACTGAAGCTTTCTTT
d_call: -; v_call: TRBV7-9; j_call: TRBJ2-7; clone_size: once; cdr3_aa: CASSLKAGHFYEQYF; cdr3_nt: TGTGCCAGCAGCTTAAAGGCGGGACACTTCTACGAGCAGTACTTC
d_call: TRBD1; v_call: TRBV20-1; j_call: TRBJ2-1; clone_size: -; cdr3_aa: CSAQGSSYNEQFF; cdr3_nt: TGCAGTGCACAGGGGAGCTCCTACAATGAGCAGTTCTTC
d_call: TRBD1; v_call: TRBV24-1; j_call: TRBJ1-5; clone_size: -; cdr3_aa: CATSDFILCGTGWTPQHF; cdr3_nt: TGTGCCACCAGTGATTTTATTCTCTGTGGGACAGGGTGGACGCCCCAGCATTTT
d_call: -; v_call: TRBV23-1; j_call: TRBJ1-1; clone_size: -; cdr3_aa: CASSQFPRHQGQMDTEAFF; cdr3_nt: TGCGCCAGCAGTCAATTCCCGAGGCATCAAGGACAGATGGACACTGAAGCTTTCTTT
d_call: -; v_call: TRBV27; j_call: TRBJ1-2; clone_size: -; cdr3_aa: CASSLRGSPVETYGYTF; cdr3_nt: TGTGCCAGCAGTTTAAGGGGGTCGCCGGTAGAGACCTATGGCTACACCTTC
d_call: -; v_call: TRBV28; j_call: TRBJ1-2; clone_size: -; cdr3_aa: CASSAQAEAPLSDGYTF; cdr3_nt: TGTGCCAGCAGTGCTCAAGCAGAGGCTCCCCTATCTGACGGCTACACCTTC
d_call: TRBD1; v_call: TRBV29-1; j_call: TRBJ1-1; clone_size: once; cdr3_aa: CSVEDGQATEAFF; cdr3_nt: TGCAGCGTTGAAGACGGACAGGCCACTGAAGCTTTCTTT
d_call: -; v_call: TRBV2; j_call: TRBJ2-7; clone_size: -; cdr3_aa: CASSSASRLGPYEQYF; cdr3_nt: TGTGCCAGCAGTTCAGCGTCCCGATTAGGCCCCTACGAGCAGTACTTC
d_call: TRBD2; v_call: TRBV3-1; j_call: TRBJ2-1; clone_size: -; cdr3_aa: CASSQFGGGSGSLNEQFF; cdr3_nt: TGTGCCAGCAGCCAGTTCGGGGGCGGTAGCGGGAGTCTAAATGAGCAGTTCTTC
d_call: -; v_call: TRBV7-9; j_call: TRBJ2-7; clone_size: -; cdr3_aa: CASSSRGGALSYEQYF; cdr3_nt: TGTGCCAGCAGCTCCCGCGGCGGGGCCCTCTCCTACGAGCAGTACTTC
d_call: TRBD1; v_call: TRBV20-1; j_call: TRBJ1-5; clone_size: -; cdr3_aa: CSALDRGLGNQPQHF; cdr3_nt: TGCAGTGCTTTGGACAGGGGCCTGGGCAATCAGCCCCAGCATTTT
d_call: TRBD1; v_call: TRBV6-4; j_call: TRBJ1-2; clone_size: -; cdr3_aa: CARSEQTGPYGYTF; cdr3_nt: TGTGCCCGCAGCGAACAGACAGGGCCCTATGGCTACACCTTC
d_call: -; v_call: TRBV28; j_call: TRBJ2-7; clone_size: -; cdr3_aa: CASSGRVPYF; cdr3_nt: TGTGCCAGCAGTGGAAGGGTACCGTACTTC
d_call: -; v_call: TRBV6-5; j_call: TRBJ1-5; clone_size: -; cdr3_aa: CASIYSNQPQHF; cdr3_nt: TGTGCCAGCATCTATAGCAATCAGCCCCAGCATTTT
d_call: TRBD2; v_call: TRBV7-9; j_call: TRBJ2-7; clone_size: -; cdr3_aa: CASSLVRSSGNGYEQYF; cdr3_nt: TGTGCCAGCAGCCTCGTCCGGTCCAGCGGGAATGGTTACGAGCAGTACTTC
d_call: -; v_call: TRBV7-3; j_call: TRBJ2-2; clone_size: -; cdr3_aa: CASSLTGDISTGELFF; cdr3_nt: TGTGCCAGCAGCTTAACCGGGGACATTAGCACCGGGGAGCTGTTTTTT
d_call: -; v_call: TRBV6-5; j_call: TRBJ2-1; clone_size: -; cdr3_aa: CASSPGLRVDEQFF; cdr3_nt: TGTGCCAGCAGTCCGGGGCTGCGCGTCGATGAGCAGTTCTTC
d_call: -; v_call: TRBV29-1; j_call: TRBJ1-1; clone_size: -; cdr3_aa: CSAVAPPNTEAFF; cdr3_nt: TGCAGCGCTGTTGCCCCTCCGAACACTGAAGCTTTCTTT
d_call: -; v_call: TRBV12-3/TRBV12-4; j_call: TRBJ2-7; clone_size: -; cdr3_aa: CASSPPPTYEQYF; cdr3_nt: TGTGCCAGCAGCCCCCCGCCGACCTACGAGCAGTACTTC
d_call: TRBD2; v_call: TRBV29-1; j_call: TRBJ2-7; clone_size: -; cdr3_aa: CSVRGQGTSGSYEQYF; cdr3_nt: TGCAGCGTTCGAGGTCAAGGGACTAGCGGGTCCTACGAGCAGTACTTC
d_call: TRBD2; v_call: TRBV7-8; j_call: TRBJ2-1; clone_size: -; cdr3_aa: CASSPGTSGSLDEQFF; cdr3_nt: TGTGCCAGCAGTCCCGGGACTAGCGGGAGTCTCGATGAGCAGTTCTTC